This T cell receptor (beta chain) is drawn from a study of blood T cell dynamics during melanoma immunotherapy. Study-level information: First-line therapy was either pembrolizumab or nivolumab with ipilimumab for metastatic melanoma.

Only in-frame clones appear in the TCRdb table, and some are missing; sequencing was by immunoSEQ multiplex PCR. Here the sample spans 8,500 or so clones, about 88% being singletons. Germline V gene sequence: CDR1 KGHSH, CDR2 LQKENI. The CDR3 has 15 amino acids. With V trimmed by 3 bases and J by 5 bases, 10 bases remained unmatched. Regarding the study as a whole: The study could not tell melanoma-specific clones from general immune activation.

Worth noting for this clone: Its target is unknown.

Indicated time point: week 3, after first cycle of checkpoint inhibitor. Disease control meant complete response, partial response or stable disease at 12 weeks. The chain couples TRBV18 to TRBJ2-7, with TRBD1 identical over 7 bases. This clonotype originated in a human donor with melanoma. Source: blood, taken from a patient treated with checkpoint blockade. The CDR3 DNA reads TGTGCCAGCTCACCGGGCCCGGGACAGCATAACGAGCAGTACTTC. Its protein is CASSPGPGQHNEQYF.